This TCR beta chain was recorded in a study of early T cells in non-severe SARS-CoV-2 infection. The overall study: Whole-blood bulk RNA, unsorted, was sequenced, and chains were unpaired.

This clonotype came up many times. Antigen: not known. The CDR3 covers 12 residues. Germline V lookup: CDR1 SQVTM, CDR2 ANQGSEA. Trimming shortened V by 6 bases and J by 1 base, and 9 bases separated the two germline ends. Study results and caveats: VDJdb matches were skewed toward anti-spike CD8 T cell responses.

In the library, individual cDNA molecules carried attached unique molecular identifiers. TCRdb ran MiXCR on the 5' RACE reads and lists one entry per CDR3 protein. The table records some 40,000 distinct CDR3 sequences, roughly 4.3% of them present only once. The V call is TRBV29-1, the J call TRBJ1-1, with D possibly TRBD1 on 5 matching bases. The sequencing input was whole blood. The receptor was derived from an adult who was a healthcare worker with PCR-confirmed SARS-CoV-2 infection or an uninfected control (not recorded which). The CDR3 is CSVRTGNTEAFF. The CDR3 nucleotides read TGCAGCGTACGTACAGGGAACACTGAAGCTTTCTTT. The full variable domain, in which reference TRBV29-1 and TRBJ1-1 provide the parts outside the CDR3, is SAVISQKPSRDICQRGTSLTIQCQVDSQVTMMFWYRQQPGQSLTLIATANQGSEATYESGFVIDKFPISRPNLTFSTLTVSNMSPEDSSIYLCSVRTGNTEAFFGQGTRLTVV.